Detailed here is one T cell receptor beta chain. The antigen is unknown. CDR3 length equals 14 residues. Germline V gene sequence: CDR1 MNHEY, CDR2 SMNVEV (reference sequence). Trimming stripped 0 bases from V and 5 bases from J, with 8 bases between. The entry originates in a study of blood T cells in healthy people across ages. Whole-study results and caveats: The recorded TCR beta diversity per million T cells decreased in a roughly linear manner with age.

Through a sample-barcoded 5' primer and a J-beta primer mix, a second PCR was run for roughly 6 to 12 cycles. Individual samples furnished no less than 2.5 million CDR3-containing paired-end reads apiece. TCRdb itself ran the 5' RACE reads through MiXCR, one entry per CDR3 protein. This sample yields roughly 550,000 distinct CDR3 sequences, of which about 24% are seen a single time; 8.7% belongs to the top ten. This same sample was also taken into another study, of T cells of mothers and their children.

Material: blood. The receptor was isolated from a boy between 10 and 17 years old in good health. This rearrangement joins TRBV27 to TRBJ1-5; D call uncertain. CDR3 bases: TGTGCCAGCAGTTTATCCTTTTTAGATCAGCCCCAGCATTTT. Translated: CASSLSFLDQPQHF.